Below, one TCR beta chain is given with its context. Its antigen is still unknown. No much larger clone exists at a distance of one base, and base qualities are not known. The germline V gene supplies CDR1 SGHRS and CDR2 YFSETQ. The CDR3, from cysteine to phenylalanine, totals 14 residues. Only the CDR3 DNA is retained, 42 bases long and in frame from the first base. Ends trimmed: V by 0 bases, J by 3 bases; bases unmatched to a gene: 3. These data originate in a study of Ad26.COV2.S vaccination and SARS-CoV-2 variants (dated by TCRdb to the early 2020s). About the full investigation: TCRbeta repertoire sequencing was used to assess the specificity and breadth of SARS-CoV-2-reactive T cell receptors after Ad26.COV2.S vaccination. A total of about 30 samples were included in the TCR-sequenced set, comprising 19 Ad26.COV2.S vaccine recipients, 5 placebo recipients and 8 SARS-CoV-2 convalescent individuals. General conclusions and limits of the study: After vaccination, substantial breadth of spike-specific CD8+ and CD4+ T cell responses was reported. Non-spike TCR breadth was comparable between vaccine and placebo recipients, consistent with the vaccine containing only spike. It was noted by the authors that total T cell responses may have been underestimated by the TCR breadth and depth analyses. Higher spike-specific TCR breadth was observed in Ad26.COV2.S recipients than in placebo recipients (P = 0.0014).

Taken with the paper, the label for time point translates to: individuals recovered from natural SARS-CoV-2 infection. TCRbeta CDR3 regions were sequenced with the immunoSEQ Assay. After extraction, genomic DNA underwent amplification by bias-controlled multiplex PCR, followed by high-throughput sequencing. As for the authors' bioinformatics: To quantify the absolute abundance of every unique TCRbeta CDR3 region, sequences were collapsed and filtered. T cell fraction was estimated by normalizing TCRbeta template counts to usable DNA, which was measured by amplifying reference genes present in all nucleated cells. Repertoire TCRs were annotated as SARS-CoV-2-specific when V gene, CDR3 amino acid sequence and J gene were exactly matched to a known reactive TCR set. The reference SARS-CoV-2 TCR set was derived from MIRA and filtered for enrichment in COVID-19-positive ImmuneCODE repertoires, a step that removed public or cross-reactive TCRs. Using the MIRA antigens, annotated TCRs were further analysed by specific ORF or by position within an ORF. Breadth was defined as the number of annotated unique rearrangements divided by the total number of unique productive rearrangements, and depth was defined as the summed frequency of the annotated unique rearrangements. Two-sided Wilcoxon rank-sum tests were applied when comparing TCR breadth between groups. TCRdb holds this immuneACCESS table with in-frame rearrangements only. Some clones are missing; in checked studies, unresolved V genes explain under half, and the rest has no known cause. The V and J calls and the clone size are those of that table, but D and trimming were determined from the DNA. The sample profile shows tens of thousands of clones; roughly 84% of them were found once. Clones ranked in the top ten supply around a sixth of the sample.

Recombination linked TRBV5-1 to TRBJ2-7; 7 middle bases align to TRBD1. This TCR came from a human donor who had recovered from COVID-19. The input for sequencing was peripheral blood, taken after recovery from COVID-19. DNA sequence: TGCGCCAGCAGCTTGGACAGGGGTTTCTACGAGCAGTACTTC. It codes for CASSLDRGFYEQYF.